These 17 T cell receptor beta chains originate from one sample sequenced in a study of T-cell reconstitution after alpha-beta-depleted transplantation in children. TCRbeta library preparation incorporated unique molecular identifiers. A single record per CDR3 protein comes from TCRdb applying MiXCR to the PCR reads. The sample shows 780,000 or so distinct CDR3 sequences, roughly 15% of them seen only once. The sequenced sample was PBMCs, mostly from graft donor cells, obtained 360 days after TCRalphabeta/CD19-depleted stem cell transplant. The receptors stem from a male patient between 5 and 17 years old who had a stem cell transplant for acute lymphoblastic leukemia, so the T cells may come from the graft donor.

This clonotype was observed many times. V usage is TRBV27 and J usage is TRBJ2-7, with D unclear. V was pared by 6 bases and J by 1 base, with 13 bases between. The CDR3 has 14 amino acids. Per the germline V gene, CDR1 is MNHEY and CDR2 is SMNVEV (reference sequence). The CDR3 DNA reads as TGTGCCAGCAGCTTAGGTCTCCATTCCTACGAGCAGTACTTC. Translation: CASSLGLHSYEQYF.

The chain joins TRBV7-7 to TRBJ2-3; possible D gene TRBD1, 6 bases. Deletions cut 3 bases from V and 4 bases from J, with 14 bases between. There are 15 residues in the CDR3. Germline V gene sequence: CDR1 SSHAT, CDR2 FNYEAQ (reference sequence). The CDR3 reads CASSFTRGGSDTQYF. In DNA, the CDR3 is TGTGCCAGCAGCTTCACCAGGGGTGGGTCAGATACGCAGTATTTT.

The chain is built from TRBV5-1 and TRBJ1-6, with a weak D call TRBD1 (5 bases). CDR1 is SGHRS and CDR2 is YFSETQ in the germline V gene. The CDR3 has 16 residues. Trimming stripped 5 bases from V and 8 bases from J, with 20 bases between. In DNA form, the CDR3 reads TGCGCCAGCAGTTTTCGCGGGGGAACACGGTATTCACCCCTCCACTTT. This encodes CASSFRGGTRYSPLHF.

The rearrangement joins TRBV5-1 to TRBJ1-6; weak D call: TRBD1 (5 bases). The germline CDR1 and CDR2 sequences are SGHRS and YFSETQ. V gave up 4 bases and J gave up 0 bases, with 11 bases separating them. The CDR3 has 16 residues. The CDR3 sequence: CASSAGPSSYNSPLHF. CDR3 bases: TGCGCCAGCAGCGCGGGACCTAGCTCCTATAATTCACCCCTCCACTTT.

This clonotype was counted many times. The CDR3 sequence: CASSYSSGYQPQHF. The CDR3, as DNA: TGTGCCAGCAGTTACTCGTCAGGTTATCAGCCCCAGCATTTT. This chain uses TRBV6-5 with TRBJ1-5; D is undetermined. This CDR3 spans 14 amino acids. From germline, CDR1 is MNHEY and CDR2 SVGAGI. V was cut by 0 bases and J by 5 bases, with 8 bases left in between.

This chain connects TRBV10-2 to TRBJ1-5; D is perhaps TRBD1 (5 bases). Trimming removed 2 bases from V and 0 bases from J, with 17 bases in between. The CDR3 runs 18 residues. Germline V gene sequence: CDR1 WSHSY, CDR2 SAAADI. CDR3: CASSETGPYTYSNQPQHF. The CDR3 coding sequence is TGCGCCAGCAGTGAGACAGGACCATACACCTATAGCAATCAGCCCCAGCATTTT.

This clonotype was detected a few times. The rearrangement links TRBV5-1 to TRBJ1-1; possibly TRBD1 for D (6 bases). Germline CDR1 and CDR2: SGHRS and YFSETQ. This CDR3 is 11 amino acids long. With 2 bases removed from V and 10 bases from J, the gap between germline ends came to 9 bases. CDR3 sequence (DNA): TGCGCCAGCAGCTTCGGGGGGCGAGCTTTCTTT. Protein sequence: CASSFGGRAFF.

The chain links TRBV29-1 to TRBJ1-3; 8 bases are a match to TRBD1. CDR1 SQVTM and CDR2 ANQGSEA come from the germline V gene. V shed 7 bases and J 0 bases; nucleotides not matched to a gene: 8. There are 15 residues in the CDR3. DNA for the CDR3: TGCAGCGCCAGGACAGGGATATTCTCTGGAAACACCATATATTTT. It is translated as CSARTGIFSGNTIYF.

The chain joins TRBV10-3 to TRBJ1-1, with D perhaps matching TRBD1 (6 bases). Trimming took 0 bases from V and 4 from J, leaving 12 bases between them. Germline values: CDR1 ENHRY, CDR2 SYGVKD. The length of the CDR3 is 15 residues. The CDR3 loop is CAISESGGPSTEAFF. The CDR3, as DNA: TGTGCCATCAGTGAGTCGGGGGGGCCCAGCACTGAAGCTTTCTTT.

The V call is TRBV10-3, the J call TRBJ2-1; either TRBD1 or TRBD2 may fit D (5 bases each). This CDR3 region has 13 residues. V lost 6 bases and J lost 3, with 9 bases in between. Germline V gene lookup returns CDR1 ENHRY and CDR2 SYGVKD. The CDR3: CAISGTVYNEQFF. DNA for the CDR3: TGTGCCATCAGCGGGACGGTCTACAATGAGCAGTTCTTC.

This clonotype came up a few times. J is TRBJ2-5 and V is TRBV4-2; 8 positions agree with TRBD1. Germline CDR1 LGHNA, CDR2 YNFKEQ. Trimming cost V 1 base and J 4 bases; bases outside gene matches: 8. CDR3 length: 16 amino acids. CDR3 coding DNA: TGTGCCAGCAGCCAAGTTGCAGGGGGCTGGCGAGAGACCCAGTACTTC. It codes for CASSQVAGGWRETQYF.

This clonotype came up a few times. This sequence joins TRBV3-1 and TRBJ2-7; 11 nucleotides line up with TRBD2. V shed 5 bases and J 3 bases; nucleotides not matched to a gene: 9. Germline assignment: CDR1 LGHDT and CDR2 YNNKEL (reference sequence). This CDR3 spans 16 amino acids. CDR3 nucleotide sequence: TGTGCCAGCAGCTCGCTACTAGCGGGAGTCATCTACGAGCAGTACTTC. Residues: CASSSLLAGVIYEQYF.

In this sample, this clonotype turned up many times. The junction differs from germline at one of its ends, possibly a read error. The chain carries TRBV5-1 and TRBJ2-5; TRBD2 might be the D (5 bases). This CDR3 spans 13 amino acids. The germline V gene has CDR1 SGHRS and CDR2 YFSETQ. The CDR3 DNA reads as TGTGCCAGCAGCTTCGGGGTAGAAGAGACCCAGTACTTC. It translates to CASSFGVEETQYF.

This clonotype turned up a few times. The CDR3 protein is CATSRDGSTGSPNYYNEQFF. The CDR3 coding sequence is TGTGCCACCAGCAGAGATGGGTCCACCGGGAGCCCTAACTACTACAATGAGCAGTTCTTC. V and J are TRBV15 and TRBJ2-1; TRBD2 is a possible D gene (6 bases). The CDR3 covers 20 residues. Germline V gene lookup returns CDR1 LNHNV and CDR2 YYDKDF (reference sequence). The V end lost 0 bases, the J end lost 3 bases, and 24 bases lay between the germline ends. The entire variable domain, with the rest obtained from reference TRBV15 and TRBJ2-1, is as follows: DAMVIQNPRYQVTQFGKPVTLSCSQTLNHNVMYWYQQKSSQAPKLLFHYYDKDFNNEADTPDNFQSRRPNTSFCFLDIRSPGLGDTAMYLCATSRDGSTGSPNYYNEQFFGPGTRLTVL.

This clonotype was seen at least ten times. The rearrangement links TRBV12-3 or TRBV12-4 to TRBJ2-7, with a tentative D call TRBD2 (6 bases). CDR3 length: 15 residues. Trimming took off 6 bases at V and 6 bases at J, with 21 bases between the two ends. DNA of the CDR3: TGTGCCAGCAGGCGAATCGGAGATTCGGGACTCGAGCAGTACTTC. Amino acid sequence: CASRRIGDSGLEQYF.

This chain uses TRBV20-1 with TRBJ2-1; 13 bases match TRBD2. This CDR3 contains 15 residues. CDR1 and CDR2 from the germline V gene are DFQATT and SNEGSKA (reference sequence). With 1 base clipped from V and 8 bases from J, the junction kept 5 bases outside the gene matches. Here the CDR3 DNA reads TGCAGTGCTAGAGGAGAACTAGCGGGAGGGTATGAGCAGTTCTTC. Translated: CSARGELAGGYEQFF.

The chain links TRBV29-1 to TRBJ2-1, with 12 bases lining up with TRBD2. After removal of 7 bases from V and 8 bases from J, the junction contained 12 bases not matched to a gene. CDR3 length equals 15 residues. Looked up from germline, CDR1 is SQVTM and CDR2 is ANQGSEA. CDR3 region: CSARNPSGGGYEQFF. DNA for the CDR3: TGCAGCGCCCGTAATCCTAGCGGGGGGGGGTATGAGCAGTTCTTC.